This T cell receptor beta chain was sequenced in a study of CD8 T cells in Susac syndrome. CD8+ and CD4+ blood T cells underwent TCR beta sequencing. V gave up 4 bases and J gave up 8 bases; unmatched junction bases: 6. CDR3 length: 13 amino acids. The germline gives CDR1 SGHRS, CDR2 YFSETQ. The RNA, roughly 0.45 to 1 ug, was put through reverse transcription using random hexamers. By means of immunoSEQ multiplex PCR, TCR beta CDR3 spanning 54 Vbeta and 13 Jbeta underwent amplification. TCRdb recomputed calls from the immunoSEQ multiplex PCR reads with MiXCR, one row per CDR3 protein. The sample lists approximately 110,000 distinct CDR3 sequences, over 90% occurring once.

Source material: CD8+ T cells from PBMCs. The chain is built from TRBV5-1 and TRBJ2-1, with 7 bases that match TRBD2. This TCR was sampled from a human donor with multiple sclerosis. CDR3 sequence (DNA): TGCGCCAGCAGCGACGGGACTAAGTATGAGCAGTTCTTC. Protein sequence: CASSDGTKYEQFF.